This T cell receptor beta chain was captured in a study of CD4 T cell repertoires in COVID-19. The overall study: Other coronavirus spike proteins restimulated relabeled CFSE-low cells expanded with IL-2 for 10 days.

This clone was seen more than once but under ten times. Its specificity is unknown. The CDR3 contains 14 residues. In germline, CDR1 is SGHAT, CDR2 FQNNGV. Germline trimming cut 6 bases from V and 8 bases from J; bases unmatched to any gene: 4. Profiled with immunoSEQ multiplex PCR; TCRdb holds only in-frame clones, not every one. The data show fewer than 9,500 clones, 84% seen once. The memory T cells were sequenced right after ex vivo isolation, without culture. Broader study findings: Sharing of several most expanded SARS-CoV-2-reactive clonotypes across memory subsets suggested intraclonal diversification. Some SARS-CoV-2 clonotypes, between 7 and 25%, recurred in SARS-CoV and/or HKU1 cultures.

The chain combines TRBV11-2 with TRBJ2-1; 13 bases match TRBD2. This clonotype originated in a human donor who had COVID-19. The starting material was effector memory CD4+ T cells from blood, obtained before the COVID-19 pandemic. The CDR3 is CASRTGLAGDEQFF. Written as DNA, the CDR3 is TGTGCCAGCAGAACAGGACTAGCGGGGGATGAGCAGTTCTTC.